This T cell receptor (beta chain) was obtained from a study of OX40 agonist ivuxolimab in advanced cancers. Study-wide background: Ivuxolimab, an antibody acting as an agonist of OX40 (CD134), was used to treat patients. Overall study results and limits: CD4+ and CD8+ blood T cells expanded clonally by week 6 at 0.1 to 3.0 mg/kg.

The CDR3 totals 16 residues. Germline assignment: CDR1 LGHNT and CDR2 FRNRAP. V dropped 0 bases and J dropped 0 bases, with 11 bases sitting between them. Sequenced by immunoSEQ multiplex PCR; TCRdb stores in-frame clones only, minus some. The repertoire includes 25,000 to 35,000 clones, about four fifths of them detected once, and about 20% sits in the top ten. With baseline, cycle 4 day 1, and cycle 7 day 1 as timepoints, blood was sampled. Points on this clone: Its antigen remains unknown.

The chain is built from TRBV12-5 and TRBJ1-1; the D is unclear. Sequenced here: CD4+ or CD8+ T cells sorted from blood, sampled in a trial of the OX40 agonist ivuxolimab. The TCR was taken from an adult with an advanced solid tumor such as melanoma, head and neck, liver or kidney cancer. CDR3 loop: CASGLVRSRVNTEAFF. DNA of the CDR3: TGTGCTAGTGGTTTGGTACGATCCCGGGTGAACACTGAAGCTTTCTTT.